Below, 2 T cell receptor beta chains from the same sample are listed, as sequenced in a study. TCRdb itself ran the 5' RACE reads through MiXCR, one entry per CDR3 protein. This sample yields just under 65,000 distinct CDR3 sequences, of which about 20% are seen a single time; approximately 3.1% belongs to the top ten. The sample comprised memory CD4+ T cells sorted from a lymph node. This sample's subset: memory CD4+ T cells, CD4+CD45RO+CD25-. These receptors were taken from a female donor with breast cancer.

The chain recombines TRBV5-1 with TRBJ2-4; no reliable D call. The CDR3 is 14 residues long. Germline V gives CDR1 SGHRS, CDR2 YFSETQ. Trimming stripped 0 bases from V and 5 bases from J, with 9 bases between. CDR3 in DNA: TGCGCCAGCAGCTTGGGAGAGGCCCAAAACATTCAGTACTTC. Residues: CASSLGEAQNIQYF. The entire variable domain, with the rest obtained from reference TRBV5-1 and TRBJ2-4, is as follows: KAGVTQTPRYLIKTRGQQVTLSCSPISGHRSVSWYQQTPGQGLQFLFEYFSETQRNKGNFPGRFSGRQFSNSRSEMNVSTLELGDSALYLCASSLGEAQNIQYFGAGTRLSVL.

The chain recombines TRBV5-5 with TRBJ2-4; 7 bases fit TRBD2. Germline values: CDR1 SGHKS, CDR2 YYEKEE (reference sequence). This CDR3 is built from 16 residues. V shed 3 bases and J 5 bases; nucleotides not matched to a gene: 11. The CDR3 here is CASSSSGQNGENIQYF. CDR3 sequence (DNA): TGTGCCAGCAGCTCTAGCGGTCAAAATGGGGAAAACATTCAGTACTTC.